This is a list of T cell receptor beta chains from one sample in a study of CXCR3-negative and CXCR3-positive naive CD8 T cells. For each CDR3 protein, TCRdb gives one entry from its re-call of the 5' RACE reads, without DNA. Recorded for this sample: under 110,000 distinct CDR3 sequences. Sequencing was done on a sample of naive CXCR3+ CD8+ T cells from blood. All receptors come from a human donor in good health. Some clones in this sample may be carry-over from other donors' samples. The CDR3 runs from the conserved cysteine through the conserved F or W.

length,V,J,CDR3
16,TRBV3-1,TRBJ2-5,CASTEIAGALQETQYF
14,TRBV5-1,TRBJ1-1,CASSLEQGLAEAFF
15,TRBV29-1,TRBJ2-3,CSVSGGGLSTDTQYF
14,TRBV3-1,TRBJ2-1,CASSLGTLVDEQFF
12,TRBV30,TRBJ1-2,CAWSVGGNGYTF
15,TRBV13,TRBJ2-7,CASSPDRISAYEQYF
17,TRBV3-2,TRBJ2-7,CASSQVGTSGATYEQYF
15,TRBV7-7,TRBJ2-7,CASSPGTGWSYEQYF
15,TRBV27,TRBJ2-1,CASSRSGNPNNEQFF
16,TRBV2,TRBJ2-1,CASSEIAFGAYNEQFF
13,TRBV29-1,TRBJ2-2,CSVEVINTGELFF
19,TRBV7-2,TRBJ1-5,CASSWEVGTGGLSNQPQHF
14,TRBV6-6,TRBJ2-3,CASGRGSGTDTQYF
15,TRBV4-2,TRBJ2-7,CASSQETSVSYEQYF
16,TRBV27,TRBJ2-1,CASSTTGTGSYNEQFF
15,TRBV29-1,TRBJ2-7,CSVHLLRQGIVEQYF
15,TRBV13,TRBJ1-2,CASSPRTGVSVGYTF
13,TRBV23-1,TRBJ1-1,CASSQEGNTEAFF
11,TRBV7-9,TRBJ1-2,CASSFEGGYTF
19,TRBV7-9,TRBJ2-3,CASSAGLAGEAPPPDTQYF
12,TRBV6-2/TRBV6-3,TRBJ2-7,CASCTGTYEQYF
13,TRBV29-1,TRBJ1-2,CSVAFQAPYGYTF
13,TRBV6-1,TRBJ2-1,CASSVVQLNEQFF
13,TRBV7-3,TRBJ1-1,CASSITGGTEAFF
12,TRBV15,TRBJ2-7,CATSRDGYEQYF
13,TRBV29-1,TRBJ2-1,CSVLDAVINEQFF
14,TRBV29-1,TRBJ1-5,CSATSGRGNQPQHF
18,TRBV6-2/TRBV6-3,TRBJ2-1,CASSSVLTGGGGLNEQFF
13,TRBV29-1,TRBJ1-1,CSVEFRKNTEAFF
13,TRBV27,TRBJ1-1,CASRYQGGTEAFF
14,TRBV27,TRBJ2-1,CASSRGGHANEQFF
16,TRBV7-3,TRBJ1-1,CASSLTPTGLNTEAFF
15,TRBV7-9,TRBJ2-5,CASSPIAGMQETQYF
12,TRBV7-9,TRBJ1-1,CASCWQNTEAFF
14,TRBV15,TRBJ1-1,CATSKPTHNTEAFF
14,TRBV14,TRBJ2-7,CASSLQGLAYEQYF
14,TRBV5-1,TRBJ2-1,CASSLEWGMDEQFF
16,TRBV3-1,TRBJ2-2,CASSQEDRGDSGELFF